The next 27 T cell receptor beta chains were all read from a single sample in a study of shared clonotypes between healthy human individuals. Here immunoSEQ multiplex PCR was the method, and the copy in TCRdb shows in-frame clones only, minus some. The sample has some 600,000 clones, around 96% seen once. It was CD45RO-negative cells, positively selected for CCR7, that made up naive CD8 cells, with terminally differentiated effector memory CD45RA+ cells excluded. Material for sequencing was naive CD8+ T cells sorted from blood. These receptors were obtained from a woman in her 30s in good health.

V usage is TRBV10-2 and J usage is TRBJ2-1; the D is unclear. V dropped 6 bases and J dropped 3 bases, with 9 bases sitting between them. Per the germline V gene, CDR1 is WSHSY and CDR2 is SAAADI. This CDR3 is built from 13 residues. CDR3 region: CASSPGFYNEQFF. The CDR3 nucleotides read TGCGCCAGCAGCCCGGGTTTCTACAATGAGCAGTTCTTC.

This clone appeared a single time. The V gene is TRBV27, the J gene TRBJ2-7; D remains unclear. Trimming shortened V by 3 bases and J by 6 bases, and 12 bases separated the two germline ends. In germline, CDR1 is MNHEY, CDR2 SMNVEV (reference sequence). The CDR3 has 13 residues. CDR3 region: CASSFNPLGEQYF. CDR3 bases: TGTGCCAGCAGTTTTAACCCGCTTGGCGAGCAGTACTTC.

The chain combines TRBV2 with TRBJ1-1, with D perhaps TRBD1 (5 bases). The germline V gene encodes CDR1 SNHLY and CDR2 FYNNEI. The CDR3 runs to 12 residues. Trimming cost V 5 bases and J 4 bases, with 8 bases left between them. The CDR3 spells CASSRGTTEAFF. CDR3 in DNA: TGTGCCAGCAGTCGGGGCACCACTGAAGCTTTCTTT.

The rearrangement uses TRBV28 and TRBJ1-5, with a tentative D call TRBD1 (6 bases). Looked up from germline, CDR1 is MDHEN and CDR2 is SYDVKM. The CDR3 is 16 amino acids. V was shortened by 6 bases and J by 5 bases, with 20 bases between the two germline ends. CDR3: CASSHPQGTRYQPQHF. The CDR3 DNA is TGTGCCAGCAGCCACCCCCAGGGGACGAGATATCAGCCCCAGCATTTT. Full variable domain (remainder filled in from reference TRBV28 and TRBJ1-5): DVKVTQSSRYLVKRTGEKVFLECVQDMDHENMFWYRQDPGLGLRLIYFSYDVKMKEKGDIPEGYSVSREKKERFSLILESASTNQTSMYLCASSHPQGTRYQPQHFGDGTRLSIL.

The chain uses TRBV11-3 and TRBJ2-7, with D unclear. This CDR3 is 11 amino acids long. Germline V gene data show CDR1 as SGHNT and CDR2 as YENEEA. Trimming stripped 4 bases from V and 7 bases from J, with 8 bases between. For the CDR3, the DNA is TGTGCCAGCAGCTCCCTGGGGGAGCAGTACTTC. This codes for CASSSLGEQYF.

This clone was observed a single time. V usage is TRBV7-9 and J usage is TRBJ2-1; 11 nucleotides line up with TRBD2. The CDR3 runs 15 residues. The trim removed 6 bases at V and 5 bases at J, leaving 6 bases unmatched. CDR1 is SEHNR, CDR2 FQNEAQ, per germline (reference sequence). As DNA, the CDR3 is TGTGCCAGCAGTAGAACTAGCGGGAGCAACAATGAGCAGTTCTTC. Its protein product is CASSRTSGSNNEQFF.

CDR3 protein: CASSALGRITDTQYF. CDR3 nucleotides: TGTGCCAGCAGCGCCCTTGGGCGGATCACAGATACGCAGTATTTT. The chain joins TRBV6-6 to TRBJ2-3; D remains ambiguous. CDR1 is MNHNY and CDR2 is SVGAGI in the germline V gene (reference sequence). The CDR3 extends over 15 amino acids. Between the trimmed V and J ends, which lost 6 bases and 2 bases, there was a span of 15 bases.

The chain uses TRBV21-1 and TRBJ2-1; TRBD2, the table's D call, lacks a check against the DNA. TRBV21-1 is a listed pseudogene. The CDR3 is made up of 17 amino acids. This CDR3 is CASSKAVRAGEYNEQFF. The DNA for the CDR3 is TGTGCCAGCAGCAAAGCGGTTCGAGCGGGGGAATACAATGAGCAGTTCTTC.

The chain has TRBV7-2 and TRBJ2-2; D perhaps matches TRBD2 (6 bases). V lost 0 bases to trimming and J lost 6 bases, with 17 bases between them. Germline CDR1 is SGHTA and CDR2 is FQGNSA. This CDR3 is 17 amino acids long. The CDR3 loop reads CASSLALAGTVAGELFF. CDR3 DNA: TGTGCCAGCAGCTTAGCGCTTGCGGGAACGGTTGCCGGGGAGCTGTTTTTT.

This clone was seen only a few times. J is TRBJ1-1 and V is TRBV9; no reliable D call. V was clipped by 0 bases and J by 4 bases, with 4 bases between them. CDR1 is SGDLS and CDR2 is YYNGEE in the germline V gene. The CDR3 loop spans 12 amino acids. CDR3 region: CASSVDGTEAFF. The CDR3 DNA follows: TGTGCCAGCAGCGTAGACGGCACTGAAGCTTTCTTT.

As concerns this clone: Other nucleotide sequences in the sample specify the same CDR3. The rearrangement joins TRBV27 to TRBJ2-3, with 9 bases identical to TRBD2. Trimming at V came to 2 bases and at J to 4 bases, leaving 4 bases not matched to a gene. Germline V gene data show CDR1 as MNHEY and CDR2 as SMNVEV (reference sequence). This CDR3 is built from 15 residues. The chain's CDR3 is CASSLGSGSADTQYF. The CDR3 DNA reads TGTGCCAGCAGTTTAGGTAGCGGGAGTGCAGATACGCAGTATTTT.

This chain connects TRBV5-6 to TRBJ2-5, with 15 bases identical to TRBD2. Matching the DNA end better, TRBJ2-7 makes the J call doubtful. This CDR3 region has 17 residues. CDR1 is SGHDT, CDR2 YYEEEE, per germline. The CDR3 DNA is TGTGCCAGCAGCTCTCTTATGGGGACTAGCGGGAGGTACGAGCAGTACTTC. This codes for CASSSLMGTSGRYEQYF.

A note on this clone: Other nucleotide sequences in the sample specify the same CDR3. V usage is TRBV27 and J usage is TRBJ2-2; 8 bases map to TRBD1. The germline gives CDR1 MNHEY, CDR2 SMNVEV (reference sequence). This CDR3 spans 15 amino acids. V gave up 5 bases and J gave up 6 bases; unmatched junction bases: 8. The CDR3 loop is CASSLGQGLAGELFF. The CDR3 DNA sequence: TGTGCCAGCAGTCTCGGACAGGGATTGGCCGGGGAGCTGTTTTTT.

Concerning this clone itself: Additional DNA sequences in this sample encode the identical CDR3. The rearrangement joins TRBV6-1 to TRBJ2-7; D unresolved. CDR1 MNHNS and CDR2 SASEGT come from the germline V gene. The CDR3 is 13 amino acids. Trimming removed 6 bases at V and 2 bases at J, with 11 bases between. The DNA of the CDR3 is TGTGCCAGCAGCGCCGGATTGACCTACGAGCAGTACTTC. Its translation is CASSAGLTYEQYF.

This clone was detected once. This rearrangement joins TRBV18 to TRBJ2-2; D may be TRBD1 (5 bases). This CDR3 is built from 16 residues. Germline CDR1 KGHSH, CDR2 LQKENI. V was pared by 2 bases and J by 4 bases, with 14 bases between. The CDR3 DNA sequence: TGTGCCAGCTCACCAATCCAGGGTATGGGCACCGGGGAGCTGTTTTTT. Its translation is CASSPIQGMGTGELFF.

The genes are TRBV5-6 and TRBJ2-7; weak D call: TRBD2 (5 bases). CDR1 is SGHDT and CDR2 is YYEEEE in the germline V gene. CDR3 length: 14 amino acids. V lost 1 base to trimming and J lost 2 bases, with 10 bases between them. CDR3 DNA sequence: TGTGCCAGCAGCTTGTCGGGGATGACCTACGAGCAGTACTTC. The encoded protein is CASSLSGMTYEQYF.

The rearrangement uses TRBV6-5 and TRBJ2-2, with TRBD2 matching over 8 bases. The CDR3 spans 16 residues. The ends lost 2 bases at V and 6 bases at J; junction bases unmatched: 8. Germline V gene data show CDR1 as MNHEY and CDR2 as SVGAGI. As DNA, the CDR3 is TGTGCCAGCAGTTACGCGGGAGGAACATCAGCCGGGGAGCTGTTTTTT. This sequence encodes CASSYAGGTSAGELFF.

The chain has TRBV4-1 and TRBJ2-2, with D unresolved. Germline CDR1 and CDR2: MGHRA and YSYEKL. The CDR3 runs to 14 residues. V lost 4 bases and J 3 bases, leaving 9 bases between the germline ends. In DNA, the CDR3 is TGCGCCAGCAGCCTGACGGAAGACACCGGGGAGCTGTTTTTT. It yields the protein CASSLTEDTGELFF.

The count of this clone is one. The CDR3 DNA reads as TGTGCCAGCAGTGACCTGACAGGCCAAGAGACCCAGTACTTC. It is translated as CASSDLTGQETQYF. The rearrangement joins TRBV2 to TRBJ2-5, with D possibly being TRBD1 (6 bases). Per the germline V gene, CDR1 is SNHLY and CDR2 is FYNNEI. V shed 3 bases and J shed 1 base, with 9 bases lying between them. The CDR3 consists of 14 residues.

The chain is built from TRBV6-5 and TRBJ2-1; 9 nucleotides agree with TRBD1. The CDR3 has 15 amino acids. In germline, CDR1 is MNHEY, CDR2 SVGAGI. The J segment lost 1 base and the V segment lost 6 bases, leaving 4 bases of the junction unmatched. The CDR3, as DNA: TGTGCCAGCAGACAGGGGGCTGGATCCTACAATGAGCAGTTCTTC. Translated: CASRQGAGSYNEQFF.

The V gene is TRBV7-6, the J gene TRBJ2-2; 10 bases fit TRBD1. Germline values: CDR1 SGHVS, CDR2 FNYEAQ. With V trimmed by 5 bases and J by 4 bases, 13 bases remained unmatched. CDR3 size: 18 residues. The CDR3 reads CASSPIASGQGSTGELFF. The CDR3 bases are TGTGCCAGCAGCCCCATCGCGTCGGGACAGGGGAGCACCGGGGAGCTGTTTTTT.

The CDR3 loop is CASSPWTGGSYSNQPQHF. The CDR3 region has the DNA TGTGCCAGCAGCCCGTGGACAGGGGGATCTTATAGCAATCAGCCCCAGCATTTT. The chain employs TRBV5-8 and TRBJ1-5; 10 nucleotides line up with TRBD1. Germline V gene lookup returns CDR1 SGHTS and CDR2 YDEGEE. The CDR3 contains 18 residues. Trimming took 4 bases from V and 0 from J; bases not matched to a gene: 10.

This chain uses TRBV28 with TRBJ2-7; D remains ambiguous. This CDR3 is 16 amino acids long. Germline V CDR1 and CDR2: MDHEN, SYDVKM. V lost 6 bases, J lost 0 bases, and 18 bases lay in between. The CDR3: CASSPPPAELSYEQYF. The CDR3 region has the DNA TGTGCCAGCAGCCCACCCCCGGCGGAGCTCTCCTACGAGCAGTACTTC. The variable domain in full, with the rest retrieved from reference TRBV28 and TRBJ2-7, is DVKVTQSSRYLVKRTGEKVFLECVQDMDHENMFWYRQDPGLGLRLIYFSYDVKMKEKGDIPEGYSVSREKKERFSLILESASTNQTSMYLCASSPPPAELSYEQYFGPGTRLTVT.

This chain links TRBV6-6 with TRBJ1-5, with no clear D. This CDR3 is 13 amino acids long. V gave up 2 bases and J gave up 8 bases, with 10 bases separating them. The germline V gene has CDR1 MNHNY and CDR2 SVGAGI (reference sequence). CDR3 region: CASSYELLEPQHF. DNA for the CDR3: TGTGCCAGCAGTTACGAGCTCCTGGAGCCCCAGCATTTT.

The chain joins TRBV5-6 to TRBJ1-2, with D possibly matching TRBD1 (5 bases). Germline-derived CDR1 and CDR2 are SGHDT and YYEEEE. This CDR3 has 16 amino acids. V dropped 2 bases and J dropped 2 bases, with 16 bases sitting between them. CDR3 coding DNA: TGTGCCAGCAGCTTTTCCCAGGACACCACAAACTATGGCTACACCTTC. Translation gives CASSFSQDTTNYGYTF.

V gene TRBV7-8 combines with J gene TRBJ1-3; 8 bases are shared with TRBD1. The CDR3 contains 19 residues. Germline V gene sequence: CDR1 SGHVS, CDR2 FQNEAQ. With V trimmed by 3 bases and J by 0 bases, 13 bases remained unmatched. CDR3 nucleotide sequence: TGTGCCAGCAGCTTCAGGGGGCGGCACGACACCTCCTCTGGAAACACCATATATTTT. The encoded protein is CASSFRGRHDTSSGNTIYF.

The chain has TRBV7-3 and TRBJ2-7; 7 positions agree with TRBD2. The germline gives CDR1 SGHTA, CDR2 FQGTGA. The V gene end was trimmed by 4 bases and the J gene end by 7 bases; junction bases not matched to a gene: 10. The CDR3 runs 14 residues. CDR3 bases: TGTGCCAGCAGCTCCACCCTGGGGGGAGGGGAGCAGTACTTC. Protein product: CASSSTLGGGEQYF. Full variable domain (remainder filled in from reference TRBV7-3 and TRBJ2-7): GAGVSQTPSNKVTEKGKYVELRCDPISGHTALYWYRQSLGQGPEFLIYFQGTGAADDSGLPNDRFFAVRPEGSVSTLKIQRTERGDSAVYLCASSSTLGGGEQYFGPGTRLTVT.